This TCR beta chain was identified in a study of T cells in Graves' hyperthyroidism and ophthalmopathy. Study-wide context: Peripheral blood specimens were obtained at initial diagnosis, prior to any treatment. Study-wide points: Among clonotypes expanded in thyroid above 0.001, most were also found in blood.

This clonotype has a handful of counts. Its antigen is still unknown. Uncontrolled infections, other autoimmune diseases, pregnancy or lactation led to exclusion of patients. Diagnosis relied on clinical symptoms, serum thyroxine and TRAb, thyroid ultrasound and orbital computed tomography. This CDR3 is built from 15 residues. Trimming removed 2 bases at V and 3 bases at J, with 11 bases between. The CDR3 regions of TCR beta were amplified from RNA transcripts. The HTBI set primed first-round TCR CDR3 RT-PCR. TCRdb re-called the multiplex PCR reads through MiXCR, storing one row per CDR3 protein. This table holds 300,000 to 450,000 distinct CDR3 sequences, 20% to 25% found once.

The chain is built from TRBV12-3 or TRBV12-4 and TRBJ2-4; maybe TRBD2 (6 bases). The TCR comes from a middle-aged man with Graves' hyperthyroidism. Sequenced: blood. The CDR3 spells CASSLKGRYKNIQYF. For the CDR3, the DNA is TGTGCCAGCAGTTTAAAGGGGAGGTACAAAAACATTCAGTACTTC.